The clone carrying this T cell receptor beta chain was seen a handful of times. Antigen: not known. This sample is part of a study of T cells after yellow fever vaccination. Whole-study findings and limits: The booster response re-showed most primary clones: around 97% CD4, approximately 90% CD8.

The V end lost 3 bases, the J end lost 3 bases, and 6 bases lay between the germline ends. This CDR3 region has 14 residues. In TCRdb, the 5' RACE reads were re-called with MiXCR into one record per CDR3 protein. The table includes roughly 310,000 distinct CDR3 sequences, 8.7% detected once. The TCR sequence derives from a man between 18 and 29 years old who received the YFV17D yellow fever vaccine. The chain uses TRBV12-3 or TRBV12-4 and TRBJ1-6; D gene unclear. Here the sequenced sample was PBMCs, taken on the day of the first yellow fever vaccination. The CDR3 nucleotides are TGTGCCAGCAGTTTGGGGTACTATAATTCACCCCTCCACTTT. It translates to CASSLGYYNSPLHF.